Below are 28 T cell receptor beta chains sequenced from a single sample in a study of regulatory T cells in long-lasting Graves disease. Time point given: persistent/refractory GD, antithyroid drugs over 5 years with positive TRAb. PBMC-extracted RNA yielded the TCR library. Through Arm-PCR of CDR3 regions and iRepertoire HTBI primers, TCR beta libraries were built. MiXCR, run by TCRdb on the multiplex PCR reads, gives a single entry per CDR3 protein. The sample holds 300,000 to 500,000 distinct CDR3 sequences, less than 25% seen once. The input for sequencing was peripheral blood mononuclear cells (PBMCs), taken when the disease was refractory, from a patient treated with antithyroid drugs. The receptors were sampled from a female donor with Graves disease.

This sequence joins TRBV6-1 and TRBJ2-7; D gene uncertain. V lost 9 bases, J lost 5 bases, and 14 bases lay in between. The CDR3 totals 12 residues. Germline CDR1 MNHNS, CDR2 SASEGT. CDR3 nucleotides: TGTGCCAGTTCAGATTACGGCCACGAGCAGTACTTC. This sequence encodes CASSDYGHEQYF.

The chain employs TRBV6-1 and TRBJ1-1; no clear D gene. Trimming left V 6 bases short and J 1 base short, with 12 bases between. The germline V gene has CDR1 MNHNS and CDR2 SASEGT. The CDR3 runs 14 residues. The CDR3 is CASSPVVPNTEAFF. CDR3 nucleotide sequence: TGTGCCAGCAGCCCCGTGGTTCCGAACACTGAAGCTTTCTTT.

This clonotype appeared a few times. The V gene is TRBV6-5, the J gene TRBJ1-1; no reliable D call. The germline CDR1 and CDR2 sequences are MNHEY and SVGAGI. The CDR3 covers 19 residues. Trimming stripped 0 bases from V and 0 bases from J, with 20 bases between. CDR3 protein: CASSYSLGLGTNMNTEAFF. In nucleotides, the CDR3 is TGTGCCAGCAGTTACTCCCTTGGTTTAGGAACGAACATGAACACTGAAGCTTTCTTT.

This clonotype was observed a few times. Here the CDR3 DNA reads TGTGCCAGCAGCGTAGATTTGTACGGGGAATCATATGGCTACACCTTC. It specifies CASSVDLYGESYGYTF. The genes are TRBV9 and TRBJ1-2, with D uncertain. V was trimmed by 0 bases and J by 5 bases, leaving 17 bases between them. The germline gives CDR1 SGDLS, CDR2 YYNGEE. The CDR3 has 16 amino acids.

This clonotype was counted a few times. V is TRBV5-1 and J is TRBJ2-7, with no clear D. The CDR3 runs to 14 residues. CDR1 SGHRS and CDR2 YFSETQ come from the germline V gene. Trimming stripped 4 bases from V and 2 bases from J, with 13 bases between. The CDR3 nucleotides read TGCGCCAGCAGCCCCCTTGATGACCCCTACGAGCAGTACTTC. It yields the protein CASSPLDDPYEQYF.

J is TRBJ2-4 and V is TRBV19; weak D call: TRBD2 (5 bases). With 5 bases removed from V and 4 bases from J, the gap between germline ends came to 15 bases. Germline V gene data show CDR1 as LNHDA and CDR2 as SQIVND (reference sequence). The CDR3 spans 15 residues. The CDR3 loop is CASSLTGGTKNIQYF. DNA of the CDR3: TGTGCCAGTAGTTTAACTGGAGGAACTAAAAACATTCAGTACTTC.

Many counts were recorded for this clonotype. The junction shows a germline mismatch at one end, possibly a read error. The chain employs TRBV7-2 and TRBJ2-4; D assignment may be TRBD1 or TRBD2 (6 bases each). The germline CDR1 and CDR2 sequences are SGHTA and FQGNSA. The CDR3 spans 15 residues. The CDR3: CASSLALGGAYIQYF. CDR3 DNA sequence: TGTGCCAGCAGTTTAGCCCTGGGGGGCGCCTACATTCAGTACTTC. Complete variable domain (other parts from reference TRBV7-2 and TRBJ2-4): GAGVSQSPSNKVTEKGKDVELRCDPISGHTALYWYRQSLGQGLEFLIYFQGNSAPDKSGLPSDRFSAERTGGSVSTLTIQRTQQEDSAVYLCASSLALGGAYIQYFGAGTRLSVL.

This clonotype appeared many times. The genes are TRBV6-1 and TRBJ1-4; the match to TRBD1 covers 8 bases. V dropped 6 bases and J dropped 7; count of bases not matched to a gene: 4. Germline CDR1 is MNHNS and CDR2 is SASEGT. The CDR3 has 13 amino acids. CDR3 residues: CASSLQGGEKLFF. The CDR3 region has the DNA TGTGCCAGCAGCCTACAGGGGGGTGAAAAACTGTTTTTT.

There are many counts of this clonotype. The CDR3 sequence: CASSVGPQETQYF. CDR3 bases: TGTGCCAGCAGTGTTGGACCACAAGAGACCCAGTACTTC. The chain uses TRBV6-1 and TRBJ2-5, with D uncertain. Between the trimmed V and J ends, which lost 4 bases and 2 bases, there was a span of 8 bases. Germline CDR1 reads MNHNS; CDR2 reads SASEGT. The CDR3 loop spans 13 amino acids.

Details on this clonotype: A much larger clone is a single base away; this may be a read error. The CDR3 does not end in the conserved phenylalanine or tryptophan, so this is likely a read error. CDR3 DNA: TGTGCCAGCGGGGGTAGGGACGGCACGGCCAAAAACATTCAGTACCTC. This translates into CASGGRDGTAKNIQYL. V and J are TRBV11-2 and TRBJ2-4; D tentatively fits TRBD1 or TRBD2 (5 bases each). This CDR3 is built from 16 residues. Germline V CDR1 and CDR2: SGHAT, FQNNGV. V was clipped by 8 bases and J by 1 base, with 18 bases between them.

This clonotype was recorded many times. This CDR3 is CASSPHVYGYTF. Here the CDR3 DNA reads TGTGCCAGCAGCCCCCATGTCTATGGCTACACCTTC. V is TRBV28 and J is TRBJ1-2; no clear D gene. Germline V lookup: CDR1 MDHEN, CDR2 SYDVKM. This CDR3 is built from 12 residues. The ends were cut back, 6 bases at V and 4 bases at J, with 9 bases in the middle.

The chain is built from TRBV20-1 and TRBJ2-3, with 11 bases fitting TRBD2. J lost 2 bases, V lost 3 bases, and 4 bases had no gene match. The length of the CDR3 is 15 residues. The V gene's germline CDR1 is DFQATT and CDR2 SNEGSKA (reference sequence). The CDR3 loop is CSASLAGGPTDTQYF. Here the CDR3 DNA reads TGCAGTGCTAGCCTAGCGGGAGGCCCCACAGATACGCAGTATTTT.

This clonotype was recorded a few times. The rearrangement uses TRBV6-1 and TRBJ1-5; D call uncertain. In germline, CDR1 is MNHNS, CDR2 SASEGT. V was clipped by 7 bases and J by 7 bases, with 14 bases between them. This CDR3 comprises 13 residues. The DNA for the CDR3 is TGTGCCAGCATCTCACGGGCGGACCAGCCCCAGCATTTT. This codes for CASISRADQPQHF.

This rearrangement joins TRBV5-1 to TRBJ2-7, with D perhaps matching TRBD2 (5 bases). Germline V CDR1 and CDR2: SGHRS, YFSETQ. V was trimmed by 3 bases and J by 2 bases, leaving 9 bases between them. CDR3 length equals 13 residues. CDR3 in DNA: TGCGCCAGCAGCTACGGGGTACCCTACGAGCAGTACTTC. This encodes CASSYGVPYEQYF.

This clonotype was detected ten times or more. This rearrangement joins TRBV28 to TRBJ2-6; weak D call: TRBD1 (5 bases). V gave up 6 bases and J gave up 0 bases, with 18 bases separating them. The germline V gene has CDR1 MDHEN and CDR2 SYDVKM. The CDR3 consists of 18 residues. The CDR3 loop is CASSRQYRLTSGANVLTF. In DNA, the CDR3 is TGTGCCAGCAGCCGTCAGTACAGGCTAACCTCTGGGGCCAACGTCCTGACTTTC.

Many counts were recorded for this clonotype. The V and J genes are TRBV20-1 and TRBJ2-7; perhaps D is TRBD1 or TRBD2 (5 bases each). Germline V gene sequence: CDR1 DFQATT, CDR2 SNEGSKA (reference sequence). Trimming took 3 bases from V and 2 from J, leaving 17 bases between them. The CDR3 is 15 residues long. The CDR3 is CSARGTAGLTYEQYF. The CDR3 bases are TGCAGTGCTAGGGGGACCGCCGGATTAACCTACGAGCAGTACTTC.

V is TRBV30 and J is TRBJ2-7; 8 bases are a match to TRBD2. Germline V gives CDR1 GTSNPN, CDR2 SVGIG (reference sequence). The CDR3 runs to 14 residues. The V and J ends lost 0 bases and 5 bases, in that order; junction bases with no gene match: 6. The DNA of the CDR3 is TGTGCCTGGAGTGTCGCAAGCGGGAGTGACGAGCAGTACTTC. It specifies CAWSVASGSDEQYF.

The chain uses TRBV5-1 and TRBJ2-5; weak D call: TRBD1 (6 bases). This CDR3 region has 15 residues. Trimming pared 0 bases from V and 5 bases from J, leaving 14 bases between. From germline, CDR1 is SGHRS and CDR2 YFSETQ. The CDR3, as DNA: TGCGCCAGCAGCTTGGCGACTACAGGGAAGGAGACCCAGTACTTC. This gives the protein CASSLATTGKETQYF.

This clonotype was counted at least ten times. The chain joins TRBV11-2 to TRBJ2-5; D may be TRBD1 (6 bases). The CDR3 contains 15 residues. Germline V gene lookup returns CDR1 SGHAT and CDR2 FQNNGV. V dropped 5 bases and J dropped 1 base, with 14 bases sitting between them. The CDR3 region is CASSASWDTQETQYF. In DNA form, the CDR3 reads TGTGCCAGCAGCGCAAGCTGGGACACCCAAGAGACCCAGTACTTC.

The V and J genes are TRBV4-1 and TRBJ1-6; D not resolved. Germline CDR1 MGHRA, CDR2 YSYEKL. The CDR3 length is 18 residues. Trimming took 3 bases from V and 0 from J, leaving 15 bases between them. As DNA, the CDR3 is TGCGCCAGCAGCCAGGACCTAACGGGAGTCTCCTATAATTCACCCCTCCACTTT. It specifies CASSQDLTGVSYNSPLHF.

This clonotype was recorded at least ten times. This sequence joins TRBV27 and TRBJ2-4, with D possibly being TRBD1 (5 bases). The ends were cut back, 5 bases at V and 2 bases at J, with 16 bases in the middle. This CDR3 has 16 amino acids. Germline CDR1 and CDR2: MNHEY and SMNVEV (reference sequence). The CDR3 protein is CASSSQGFETKNIQYF. For the CDR3, the DNA is TGTGCCAGCAGTAGCCAGGGTTTTGAGACCAAAAACATTCAGTACTTC.

CDR3 coding DNA: TGTGCCAGTAGTATAGTGACCGGGGAACTGGACGATCAGCCCCAGCATTTT. It specifies CASSIVTGELDDQPQHF. The gene calls are TRBV19 and TRBJ1-5; D gene ambiguous. Trimming cost V 1 base and J 5 bases, with 18 bases left between them. CDR1 and CDR2 from the germline V gene are LNHDA and SQIVND (reference sequence). The CDR3 has 17 residues.

To note about this clonotype: Since no conserved phenylalanine or tryptophan closes the CDR3, a read error is the likely cause. J is TRBJ1-1 and V is TRBV12-3 or TRBV12-4; no firm D call. The V and J ends lost 1 base and 5 bases respectively, with 8 bases between them. CDR3 length: 13 residues. CDR3 residues: CASSLGPGTEAFL. CDR3 sequence (DNA): TGTGCCAGCAGTTTAGGGCCCGGGACTGAAGCTTTCCTT.

This clonotype came up many times. The chain couples TRBV2 to TRBJ2-7, with D perhaps TRBD2 (6 bases). V lost 7 bases to trimming and J lost 4 bases, with 17 bases between them. The germline gives CDR1 SNHLY, CDR2 FYNNEI. The CDR3 totals 14 residues. In nucleotides, the CDR3 is TGTGCCAGCATGTTGCGGGATTACGGGTACGAGCAGTACTTC. It translates to CASMLRDYGYEQYF.

This clonotype occurred many times. The CDR3: CASRGWAGGGGYTF. The CDR3 DNA is TGTGCCAGCAGGGGCTGGGCAGGGGGGGGAGGCTACACCTTC. The rearrangement joins TRBV28 to TRBJ1-2, with 7 bases that match TRBD1. CDR3 size: 14 residues. Germline V CDR1 and CDR2: MDHEN, SYDVKM. J was trimmed by 8 bases and V by 6 bases; bases with no gene match: 12.

V is TRBV20-1 and J is TRBJ2-7, with 7 bases identical to TRBD1. CDR3 length equals 13 residues. Germline trimming cut 0 bases from V and 4 bases from J; bases unmatched to any gene: 3. CDR1 and CDR2 from the germline V gene are DFQATT and SNEGSKA (reference sequence). The CDR3 reads CSARDDREYEQYF. The CDR3 DNA follows: TGCAGTGCTAGAGACGACAGGGAATACGAGCAGTACTTC.

This clonotype was recorded at least ten times. J is TRBJ1-2 and V is TRBV6-2 or TRBV6-3; unclear D gene. V was cut by 0 bases and J by 4 bases, with 9 bases left in between. The germline V gene encodes CDR1 MNHEY and CDR2 SVGEGT. The CDR3 covers 14 residues. This CDR3 is CASSYSMGGYGYTF. The CDR3 region has the DNA TGTGCCAGCAGTTACTCGATGGGCGGCTATGGCTACACCTTC.

This clonotype occurred a few times. The chain has TRBV30 and TRBJ1-4; 8 nucleotides match TRBD1. The CDR3 runs 19 residues. Trimming cost V 4 bases and J 2 bases; bases outside gene matches: 18. Germline CDR1 and CDR2: GTSNPN and SVGIG (reference sequence). The CDR3 loop is CAWNREWGQDQWTNEKLFF. DNA for the CDR3: TGTGCCTGGAATCGGGAGTGGGGACAGGACCAATGGACTAATGAAAAACTGTTTTTT.